Listed here are 17 T cell receptor beta chains from one sample, sequenced in a study of T cells after yellow fever vaccination. One entry per CDR3 protein results from TCRdb running MiXCR on the 5' RACE reads. This table holds roughly 79,000 distinct CDR3 sequences, 7.3% found once. The material was CD8+ T cells sorted from PBMCs, obtained less than 11 days after the first yellow fever vaccination. All receptors derive from a man aged 18 to 29 who received the YFV17D yellow fever vaccine.

This clonotype appeared many times. V gene TRBV25-1 combines with J gene TRBJ2-3; D is unresolved. The CDR3 covers 10 residues. The ends were cut back, 10 bases at V and 3 bases at J, with 5 bases in the middle. The germline CDR1 and CDR2 sequences are MGHDK and SYGVNS. The CDR3 DNA is TGTGCCACCAGAACAGATACGCAGTATTTT. This gives the protein CATRTDTQYF.

This clonotype was observed a few times. This chain joins TRBV7-2 and TRBJ2-7; TRBD2 aligns across 12 bases. The V segment lost 2 bases and the J segment 2 bases; nucleotides outside the gene matches: 1. Germline-derived CDR1 and CDR2 are SGHTA and FQGNSA. The CDR3 has 15 residues. DNA for the CDR3: TGTGCCAGCAGCTTACTAGCGGGGGGGGCCTACGAGCAGTACGTC. This sequence encodes CASSLLAGGAYEQYV.

This chain joins TRBV6-2 or TRBV6-3 and TRBJ2-1, with TRBD2 matching over 9 bases. This CDR3 is 16 amino acids long. V gave up 2 bases and J gave up 0 bases; unmatched junction bases: 2. Germline CDR1 is MNHEY and CDR2 is SVGEGT. The CDR3 DNA sequence: TGTGCCAGCAGTTACGTTAGCGGGGGCTCCTACAATGAGCAGTTCTTC. Its translation: CASSYVSGGSYNEQFF.

The V and J genes are TRBV5-4 and TRBJ2-3; D unresolved. From germline, CDR1 is SGHNT and CDR2 YYREEE (reference sequence). The length of the CDR3 is 12 residues. V shed 6 bases and J shed 4 bases, with 9 bases lying between them. The CDR3 is CASIDLADTQYF. CDR3 DNA sequence: TGTGCCAGCATCGACCTTGCAGATACGCAGTATTTT.

This clonotype appeared many times. The V call is TRBV20-1, the J call TRBJ2-1; 10 nucleotides agree with TRBD2. V shed 3 bases and J 6 bases; nucleotides not matched to a gene: 14. The CDR3 length is 17 residues. The germline V gene has CDR1 DFQATT and CDR2 SNEGSKA (reference sequence). CDR3 sequence: CSASLPFLAGDGNEQFF. The CDR3 DNA follows: TGCAGTGCTAGCCTCCCATTCCTAGCGGGGGATGGCAATGAGCAGTTCTTC.

This clonotype has at least ten counts. The rearrangement links TRBV15 to TRBJ2-2; D gene unclear. This CDR3 has 17 amino acids. Deletions cut 5 bases from V and 0 bases from J, with 16 bases between. Germline V lookup: CDR1 LNHNV, CDR2 YYDKDF (reference sequence). CDR3: CATSLRRWQPNTGELFF. CDR3 bases: TGTGCCACCAGCTTACGCCGCTGGCAACCGAACACCGGGGAGCTGTTTTTT.

Many counts were recorded for this clonotype. The chain combines TRBV9 with TRBJ2-2; TRBD1 agrees at 7 bases. The CDR3 sequence is 15 residues long. V lost 4 bases and J lost 1; bases outside the gene matches: 4. Per germline, CDR1 SGDLS and CDR2 YYNGEE. The CDR3 DNA reads as TGTGCCAGCAGCATCCGGGACAGGAACACCGGGGAGCTGTTTTTT. Encoded protein: CASSIRDRNTGELFF.

The sample holds many counts of this clonotype. The V and J genes are TRBV28 and TRBJ2-5; D uncertain. The germline V and J ends were trimmed by 3 bases and 2 bases, with 13 bases remaining between them. There are 15 residues in the CDR3. Germline CDR1 reads MDHEN; CDR2 reads SYDVKM. CDR3 region: CASSFPTPGQETQYF. The CDR3 DNA reads TGTGCCAGCAGTTTCCCTACGCCAGGACAAGAGACCCAGTACTTC.

The chain links TRBV6-5 to TRBJ1-3; no reliable D call. Germline CDR1 and CDR2: MNHEY and SVGAGI. The germline V and J ends were trimmed by 5 bases and 0 bases, with 11 bases remaining between them. This CDR3 has 15 residues. CDR3 amino acids: CASSNDFGSGNTIYF. The CDR3 nucleotides read TGTGCCAGCAGTAACGATTTCGGCTCTGGAAACACCATATATTTT.

This chain uses TRBV19 with TRBJ1-5, with 8 bases matching TRBD1. The V segment lost 8 bases and the J segment 5 bases; nucleotides outside the gene matches: 11. Germline assignment: CDR1 LNHDA and CDR2 SQIVND (reference sequence). The CDR3 sequence is 15 residues long. CDR3 bases: TGTGCCAGTTCTCAAAGCTCCAGGGGGCATCAGCCCCAGCATTTT. It encodes CASSQSSRGHQPQHF. Looking up the rest from reference TRBV19 and TRBJ1-5 gives the full variable domain: DGGITQSPKYLFRKEGQNVTLSCEQNLNHDAMYWYRQDPGQGLRLIYYSQIVNDFQKGDIAEGYSVSREKKESFPLTVTSAQKNPTAFYLCASSQSSRGHQPQHFGDGTRLSIL.

This clonotype appeared many times. The rearrangement joins TRBV2 to TRBJ2-1; the match to TRBD1 covers 7 bases. Germline CDR1 reads SNHLY; CDR2 reads FYNNEI. V lost 6 bases to trimming and J lost 3 bases; unmatched junction nucleotides: 2. The CDR3 is 13 amino acids. CDR3 DNA sequence: TGTGCCAGCAGGACAGGGTTCTACAATGAGCAGTTCTTC. Protein: CASRTGFYNEQFF.

This clonotype has at least ten counts. The chain couples TRBV10-1 to TRBJ2-7; 10 bases are a match to TRBD2. The CDR3 loop spans 13 amino acids. V lost 6 bases to trimming and J lost 4 bases; unmatched junction nucleotides: 3. CDR1 and CDR2 from the germline V gene are WNHNN and SYGVQD (reference sequence). CDR3 protein: CASSQGLAYEQYF. Written as DNA, the CDR3 is TGCGCCAGCAGCCAGGGACTAGCGTACGAGCAGTACTTC.

This clonotype was seen at least ten times. The V call is TRBV29-1, the J call TRBJ2-2; 7 bases agree with TRBD1. Germline CDR1 and CDR2: SQVTM and ANQGSEA. The V gene end was trimmed by 8 bases and the J gene end by 5 bases; junction bases not matched to a gene: 8. The CDR3 loop spans 13 amino acids. The CDR3 protein is CSLTRDRTGELFF. In nucleotides, the CDR3 is TGCAGCCTGACCCGGGACAGAACCGGGGAGCTGTTTTTT.

The V gene is TRBV7-9, the J gene TRBJ2-1; 7 bases map to TRBD2. Germline trimming cut 5 bases from V and 8 bases from J; bases unmatched to any gene: 15. CDR3 length: 16 amino acids. The germline V gene encodes CDR1 SEHNR and CDR2 FQNEAQ (reference sequence). The CDR3 DNA reads as TGTGCCAGCAGCCATCCGACGTATCAGGGAGGGGATGAGCAGTTCTTC. This sequence encodes CASSHPTYQGGDEQFF. The complete variable domain, with remaining parts taken from reference TRBV7-9 and TRBJ2-1, reads DTGVSQNPRHKITKRGQNVTFRCDPISEHNRLYWYRQTLGQGPEFLTYFQNEAQLEKSRLLSDRFSAERPKGSFSTLEIQRTEQGDSAMYLCASSHPTYQGGDEQFFGPGTRLTVL.

The chain links TRBV7-2 to TRBJ2-7; D call uncertain. CDR1 and CDR2 from the germline V gene are SGHTA and FQGNSA. This CDR3 region has 13 residues. V was pared by 1 base and J by 1 base, with 5 bases between. The CDR3 here is CASSLETSYEQYF. In nucleotides, the CDR3 is TGTGCCAGCAGCTTAGAGACATCCTACGAGCAGTACTTC.

This clonotype is categorized as medium-sized. The chain combines TRBV7-7 with TRBJ2-2; D is perhaps TRBD1 or TRBD2 (6 bases each). Germline values: CDR1 SSHAT, CDR2 FNYEAQ (reference sequence). The length of the CDR3 is 13 residues. The DNA of the CDR3 is TGTGCTAGCGCCCCGGGGGCCACCGGGGAGCTGTTTTTT. Amino acids: CASAPGATGELFF.

This clonotype was found a few times. The chain has TRBV4-3 and TRBJ1-2; tentative D call: TRBD1 (6 bases). From germline, CDR1 is LGHNA and CDR2 YSLEER. This CDR3 is 19 amino acids long. The V end was cut by 0 bases, the J end by 5 bases, with 25 bases between. The CDR3 region has the DNA TGCGCCAGCAGCCAAGATCCGAGGCAGGGGACACCCTTCGGGTATGGCTACACCTTC. It encodes CASSQDPRQGTPFGYGYTF.